One sample yielded the 30 T cell receptor beta chains listed below, sequenced in a study of shared clonotypes between healthy human individuals. Measured with immunoSEQ multiplex PCR; TCRdb has only the in-frame clones, and not every one. The sample lists under 200,000 clones, just under 95% occurring once. What was sequenced was naive CD4+ T cells sorted from blood. Regarding subset: CD45RA+ positively selected. These receptors were taken from a woman in her twenties or thirties in good health.

This sequence joins TRBV18 and TRBJ2-2, with a possible D match to TRBD1 (5 bases). CDR3 length equals 14 residues. Deletions cut 6 bases from V and 4 bases from J, with 12 bases between. Germline V gene lookup returns CDR1 KGHSH and CDR2 LQKENI. The CDR3 region is CASSLGQSTGELFF. In nucleotides, the CDR3 is TGTGCCAGCTCGCTGGGGCAGTCCACCGGGGAGCTGTTTTTT.

The rearrangement joins TRBV6-6 to TRBJ2-5; D is unresolved. The closer fit of TRBJ2-7 to the DNA end suggests the J call may be wrong. Germline V gene sequence: CDR1 MNHNY, CDR2 SVGAGI (reference sequence). CDR3 length: 11 residues. The chain's CDR3 is CASSYEREQYF. The DNA of the CDR3 is TGTGCCAGCAGTTACGAGCGCGAGCAGTACTTC.

V gene TRBV5-1 combines with J gene TRBJ1-4, with 7 bases that match TRBD1. The CDR3 is 14 residues long. Per the germline V gene, CDR1 is SGHRS and CDR2 is YFSETQ. The V and J ends lost 3 bases and 6 bases, in that order; junction bases with no gene match: 5. The CDR3 DNA reads as TGCGCCAGCAGCTCACCGGGACAGTATGAAAAACTGTTTTTT. Amino acids: CASSSPGQYEKLFF.

V and J are TRBV30 and TRBJ1-1; perhaps TRBD1 as D (5 bases). V lost 1 base and J lost 8, with 14 bases in between. Germline CDR1 is GTSNPN and CDR2 is SVGIG (reference sequence). The CDR3 has 13 amino acids. CDR3 loop: CAWSAQDSGEAFF. CDR3 in DNA: TGTGCCTGGAGTGCACAGGACTCCGGGGAAGCTTTCTTT.

The chain joins TRBV7-3 to TRBJ2-3; D is ambiguous. The ends were cut back, 5 bases at V and 6 bases at J, with 12 bases in the middle. Germline CDR1 reads SGHTA; CDR2 reads FQGTGA. CDR3 length equals 13 residues. CDR3 coding DNA: TGTGCCAGCAGCCTACGACGAATGGATACGCAGTATTTT. Translated: CASSLRRMDTQYF.

The chain combines TRBV27 with TRBJ2-1; D is possibly TRBD1 (5 bases). Germline CDR1 is MNHEY and CDR2 is SMNVEV (reference sequence). CDR3 length: 13 residues. Trimming removed 1 base from V and 9 bases from J, with 10 bases in between. CDR3 in DNA: TGTGCCAGCAGTTTATTAGGGGTGGGTGAGCAGTTCTTC. Protein: CASSLLGVGEQFF.

The rearrangement uses TRBV5-1 and TRBJ1-2, with D uncertain. Germline-derived CDR1 and CDR2 are SGHRS and YFSETQ. V gave up 5 bases and J gave up 3 bases, with 11 bases separating them. CDR3 length equals 13 residues. The CDR3: CASRIKVDYGYTF. DNA for the CDR3: TGCGCCAGCAGAATCAAGGTGGACTATGGCTACACCTTC.

The chain employs TRBV5-1 and TRBJ1-1, with a possible D match to TRBD1 (6 bases). Trimming took 5 bases from V and 3 from J, leaving 8 bases between them. The CDR3 sequence is 12 residues long. The V gene's germline CDR1 is SGHRS and CDR2 YFSETQ. The CDR3 here is CASRGQDTEAFF. The CDR3 coding sequence is TGCGCCAGCAGGGGACAAGACACTGAAGCTTTCTTT. The whole variable domain, filled in from reference TRBV5-1 and TRBJ1-1, reads KAGVTQTPRYLIKTRGQQVTLSCSPISGHRSVSWYQQTPGQGLQFLFEYFSETQRNKGNFPGRFSGRQFSNSRSEMNVSTLELGDSALYLCASRGQDTEAFFGQGTRLTVV.

The chain links TRBV4-1 to TRBJ1-5; D is unclear. The CDR3 has 13 residues. Trimming took 5 bases from V and 7 from J, leaving 12 bases between them. Per germline, CDR1 MGHRA and CDR2 YSYEKL. CDR3 in DNA: TGCGCCAGCAGCACTAATTTCGAGCAGCCCCAGCATTTT. It is translated as CASSTNFEQPQHF.

This sequence joins TRBV15 and TRBJ2-2, with D maybe TRBD2 (5 bases). This CDR3 has 15 residues. Germline V CDR1 and CDR2: LNHNV, YYDKDF (reference sequence). V dropped 1 base and J dropped 3 bases, with 9 bases sitting between them. The CDR3 DNA reads as TGTGCCACCAGCAGAGTCCTAGCTGACACCGGGGAGCTGTTTTTT. It yields the protein CATSRVLADTGELFF.

V and J are TRBV5-4 and TRBJ1-2; D gene ambiguous. V lost 1 base to trimming and J lost 6 bases, with 16 bases between them. The CDR3 is made up of 15 amino acids. Germline CDR1 reads SGHNT; CDR2 reads YYREEE (reference sequence). The CDR3 DNA sequence: TGTGCCAGCAGCTTGCCGACGGGAATAACAAATGGCTACACCTTC. This translates into CASSLPTGITNGYTF.

J is TRBJ1-4 and V is TRBV6-5; 7 bases are shared with TRBD1. The germline CDR1 and CDR2 sequences are MNHEY and SVGAGI. The CDR3 sequence is 16 residues long. With V trimmed by 4 bases and J by 4 bases, 9 bases remained unmatched. The CDR3, as DNA: TGTGCCAGCAGTTCCCCTCGACAGGGATATAATGAAAAACTGTTTTTT. It translates to CASSSPRQGYNEKLFF.

The chain joins TRBV7-2 to TRBJ2-7; a weak D match, TRBD1 (5 bases). V lost 1 base, J lost 2 bases, and 12 bases lay in between. The CDR3 sequence is 15 residues long. Germline CDR1 SGHTA, CDR2 FQGNSA. CDR3 region: CASSLEDSYTYEQYF. CDR3 DNA: TGTGCCAGCAGCTTAGAAGACAGCTACACCTACGAGCAGTACTTC.

The chain joins TRBV12-5 to TRBJ2-2; 8 bases are shared with TRBD2. J lost 6 bases, V lost 1 base, and 13 bases had no gene match. The CDR3 totals 18 residues. The germline gives CDR1 LGHNT, CDR2 FRNRAP. In DNA, the CDR3 is TGTGCTAGTGGTTTGGGGGGAAAAGCGGGAGAAGGGCCCGGGGAGCTGTTTTTT. Translated: CASGLGGKAGEGPGELFF.

V is TRBV5-1 and J is TRBJ2-7; weak D call: TRBD2 (7 bases). Trimming shortened V by 4 bases and J by 6 bases, and 35 bases separated the two germline ends. The CDR3 totals 20 residues. From germline, CDR1 is SGHRS and CDR2 YFSETQ. The CDR3 DNA reads TGCGCCAGCAGCCCGCCGTCCCGGGACAATTTCGGGGGGCTGTTCCGCGAGCAGTACTTC. Protein sequence: CASSPPSRDNFGGLFREQYF. Full variable domain (rest looked up from reference TRBV5-1 and TRBJ2-7): KAGVTQTPRYLIKTRGQQVTLSCSPISGHRSVSWYQQTPGQGLQFLFEYFSETQRNKGNFPGRFSGRQFSNSRSEMNVSTLELGDSALYLCASSPPSRDNFGGLFREQYFGPGTRLTVT.

The rearrangement links TRBV7-9 to TRBJ2-5; 9 nucleotides line up with TRBD1. Germline V gene data show CDR1 as SEHNR and CDR2 as FQNEAQ (reference sequence). The CDR3 covers 16 residues. J was trimmed by 5 bases and V by 5 bases; bases with no gene match: 12. CDR3 coding DNA: TGTGCCAGCAGCAGAAGGAGGGACAGGGTACACGAGACCCAGTACTTC. It is translated as CASSRRRDRVHETQYF.

The chain joins TRBV15 to TRBJ1-4, with a weak D call TRBD1 (6 bases). This CDR3 is built from 16 residues. Per germline, CDR1 LNHNV and CDR2 YYDKDF (reference sequence). The V and J ends lost 0 bases and 2 bases respectively, with 10 bases between them. CDR3 nucleotide sequence: TGTGCCACCAGCAGAGACGGGGGGGCGACTAATGAAAAACTGTTTTTT. Residues: CATSRDGGATNEKLFF. The entire variable domain, with the rest obtained from reference TRBV15 and TRBJ1-4, is as follows: DAMVIQNPRYQVTQFGKPVTLSCSQTLNHNVMYWYQQKSSQAPKLLFHYYDKDFNNEADTPDNFQSRRPNTSFCFLDIRSPGLGDTAMYLCATSRDGGATNEKLFFGSGTQLSVL.

The genes are TRBV7-2 and TRBJ2-1; 10 bases are shared with TRBD2. Germline CDR1 reads SGHTA; CDR2 reads FQGNSA. This CDR3 contains 15 residues. The trim removed 0 bases at V and 8 bases at J, leaving 4 bases unmatched. The CDR3 spells CASSLASGGPHEQFF. DNA for the CDR3: TGTGCCAGCAGCTTAGCTAGCGGGGGGCCCCATGAGCAGTTCTTC.

On this clone: Germline and junction disagree at one end, which may indicate a read error. The chain recombines TRBV25-1 with TRBJ2-3; a weak D match, TRBD2 (6 bases). This CDR3 contains 14 residues. Germline V gives CDR1 MGHDK, CDR2 SYGVNS. The CDR3 loop is CASRDSGFTDTQYF. CDR3 nucleotides: TGTGCCAGCCGTGATAGCGGATTCACAGATACGCAGTATTTT.

This clone was picked up one time. The rearrangement links TRBV25-1 to TRBJ2-7; D unclear. The CDR3 length is 15 residues. The germline gives CDR1 MGHDK, CDR2 SYGVNS. The ends were cut back, 1 base at V and 2 bases at J, with 12 bases in the middle. The CDR3 DNA reads as TGTGCCAGCAGTGAATGTACGCAGGCCGCCTACGAGCAGTACTTC. Its protein product is CASSECTQAAYEQYF.

The V and J genes are TRBV7-9 and TRBJ1-3; D uncertain. Germline CDR1 SEHNR, CDR2 FQNEAQ (reference sequence). Trimming removed 1 base at V and 2 bases at J, with 12 bases between. The CDR3 is made up of 16 amino acids. The CDR3 here is CASSLDGSIPGNTIYF. DNA for the CDR3: TGTGCCAGCAGCTTAGACGGCAGCATCCCTGGAAACACCATATATTTT. The full variable domain, completed using reference TRBV7-9 and TRBJ1-3, is DTGVSQNPRHKITKRGQNVTFRCDPISEHNRLYWYRQTLGQGPEFLTYFQNEAQLEKSRLLSDRFSAERPKGSFSTLEIQRTEQGDSAMYLCASSLDGSIPGNTIYFGEGSWLTVV.

Only a few counts were recorded for this clone. The V call is TRBV19, the J call TRBJ1-1, with D tentatively TRBD1 (5 bases). This CDR3 comprises 12 residues. The V gene's germline CDR1 is LNHDA and CDR2 SQIVND (reference sequence). Trimming stripped 2 bases from V and 10 bases from J, with 11 bases between. CDR3 amino acids: CASSIQGSGAFF. CDR3 DNA: TGTGCCAGTAGTATACAGGGCAGTGGAGCTTTCTTT.

The V gene is TRBV2, the J gene TRBJ2-3; D remains unclear. V lost 0 bases and J lost 1, with 8 bases in between. The CDR3 is 15 residues long. Germline V CDR1 and CDR2: SNHLY, FYNNEI. CDR3 nucleotides: TGTGCCAGCAGTGAAGCGCGGACCGGCACAGATACGCAGTATTTT. Its protein is CASSEARTGTDTQYF.

This chain links TRBV10-3 with TRBJ1-1, with 9 bases fitting TRBD1. The CDR3 sequence is 14 residues long. Germline loops: CDR1 ENHRY, CDR2 SYGVKD. The trim removed 7 bases at V and 4 bases at J, leaving 7 bases unmatched. CDR3 nucleotide sequence: TGTGCCATCAAACCGGGACAGGGCGGCACTGAAGCTTTCTTT. Encoded protein: CAIKPGQGGTEAFF.

J is TRBJ2-1 and V is TRBV19, with D unresolved. Germline CDR1 reads LNHDA; CDR2 reads SQIVND (reference sequence). CDR3 size: 15 residues. V lost 5 bases and J 0 bases, leaving 11 bases between the germline ends. CDR3 residues: CASSPTTRSYNEQFF. For the CDR3, the DNA is TGTGCCAGTAGTCCTACGACCCGCTCCTACAATGAGCAGTTCTTC.

This chain uses TRBV2 with TRBJ1-2; D unresolved. The V end was cut by 2 bases, the J end by 7 bases, with 11 bases between. Looked up from germline, CDR1 is SNHLY and CDR2 is FYNNEI. This CDR3 contains 13 residues. CDR3 loop: CASSESGYGGYTF. Written as DNA, the CDR3 is TGTGCCAGCAGTGAATCCGGGTACGGTGGCTACACCTTC.

This chain uses TRBV6-1 with TRBJ2-5; possibly TRBD1 for D (5 bases). V shed 4 bases and J shed 5 bases, with 14 bases lying between them. The CDR3 runs 14 residues. CDR1 is MNHNS, CDR2 SASEGT, per germline. Here the CDR3 reads CASSGNQGWETQYF. In nucleotides, the CDR3 is TGTGCCAGCAGTGGTAACCAGGGATGGGAGACCCAGTACTTC.

The chain employs TRBV27 and TRBJ2-7; maybe TRBD2 (6 bases). V lost 7 bases and J 2 bases, leaving 12 bases between the germline ends. Germline CDR1 and CDR2: MNHEY and SMNVEV (reference sequence). The CDR3 is 13 residues long. DNA of the CDR3: TGTGCCAGCACCGGGACTCGACCCTACGAGCAGTACTTC. Residues: CASTGTRPYEQYF.

The chain combines TRBV10-2 with TRBJ1-1, with D perhaps TRBD1 (6 bases). CDR1 and CDR2 (germline): WSHSY, SAAADI. V lost 7 bases, J lost 3 bases, and 21 bases lay in between. The CDR3 has 16 residues. The DNA of the CDR3 is TGCGCCAGCAAGTCGGGGGCCGGGGGATGGGACACTGAAGCTTTCTTT. Translating gives CASKSGAGGWDTEAFF.

CDR3 sequence reads: CASSNSGGRTYEQYF. CDR3 coding DNA: TGCGCCAGCAGCAATAGCGGGGGCAGGACCTACGAGCAGTACTTC. J is TRBJ2-7 and V is TRBV5-1; 9 positions match TRBD2. The CDR3 is 15 amino acids. V shed 4 bases and J 2 bases; nucleotides not matched to a gene: 7. CDR1 and CDR2 from the germline V gene are SGHRS and YFSETQ.